This TCR beta chain was identified in a study of T cell responses to AZD1222 COVID-19 vaccine (dated by TCRdb to about 2021). Turning to the overall study: Because spike-specific TCR depth and breadth did not differ between the two schedules, AZD1222 recipients who got a second dose at roughly 4 weeks were pooled with those who got a second dose at roughly 12 weeks. A total of approximately 250 trial participants underwent TCR sequencing, of whom roughly 210 had received two doses of AZD1222 and around 26 had received two doses of the MenACWY control vaccine. Trial participants were enrolled by age into 18-55, 56-69 and 70-plus year subgroups, with roughly 150, 30 and 60 TCR-sequenced participants respectively. Summary of the overall study and its limitations: After two AZD1222 doses, spike-specific TCR breadth and depth were significantly higher than at day 0 and than in MenACWY recipients. Vaccine-associated CD4 TCRs spanned the whole spike protein, with dominant responses in regions 160-218 and 743-854. Participants were mostly white British and included more females than males, and it was suggested by the authors that clonal diversity may have been underestimated. In the small 56-69-year group, the increase in depth fell short of significance, most likely because of low power. Because no day 14 peak-response samples were available, the repertoires could be characterized only after the peak T cell response. Reportedly, almost half of the unique spike-specific TCRs recognized epitopes lying outside the regions that are mutated in the B.1.351 and B.1.1.7 variants. Only five or six AZD1222 recipients were SARS-CoV-2 seropositive at baseline, limiting conclusions about previously exposed vaccinees.

The CDR3 starts with the cysteine, ends with the phenylalanine, and has 18 residues. The CDR3 DNA has 54 bases and is translated from base 1. V is trimmed back by 8 bases and J by 2 bases, and the junction contains 18 bases that no gene match accounts for. The germline V gene provides CDR1 SGHAT and CDR2 FQNNGV. The meaning of the sample's time point label: baseline before first vaccination. The vaccinee samples were drawn from two UK trials, COV001 and COV002, one of which was a single-blind randomized controlled phase 2/3 trial testing AZD1222 (ChAdOx1 nCoV-19) in healthy adults. For TCRbeta chain sequencing, PBMC samples from trial participants were taken at day 0 and at day 28 after the second dose. Concerning this clone itself: Its antigen is currently not known. Nothing much larger sits one base from this clone, and base qualities are not available.

The CDR3 regions of human TCRbeta chains were analyzed by immunosequencing. As for how the authors treated the data: Repertoire TCRs were checked for matches against a reference library of SARS-CoV-2-specific TCRs that had been generated using the MIRA antigen-specificity platform. Breadth was defined as the fraction of unique TCRs that were SARS-CoV-2-associated. Depth was defined as the fraction of total T cells that were SARS-CoV-2-associated. Using the MIRA data, each spike-specific TCR was assigned both to the spike region to which the TCR was reactive and to a CD4 or CD8 class. Log10-transformed breadth and depth values were compared by one-way ANOVA with Sidak's multiple comparisons tests. TCRdb provides this immuneACCESS table in a form limited to in-frame rearrangements. Some clones are lacking; in checked studies, under half of them reflect an unresolved V gene, and why the rest are absent is not known. The V and J calls and the clone size are those of that table, but D and trimming were determined from the DNA. The sample table holds around 200,000 clones, of which 80% to 90% were seen once. The leading ten clones occupy roughly 0.49% of the sample.

The receptor chain draws on TRBV11-2 and TRBJ2-7; 10 central nucleotides agree with TRBD1. This clonotype was obtained from an adult in good health. This specimen consisted of peripheral blood, obtained on day 0 of AZD1222 vaccination. The CDR3 has the sequence CASSGDRGRLNPPYEQYF. In nucleotide form, the sequence is TGTGCCAGCTCGGGGGACAGGGGCCGCCTTAACCCACCCTACGAGCAGTACTTC.